This record looks at one T cell receptor (beta chain) sequence and its context. Its antigen is currently unknown. V was clipped by 3 bases and J by 3 bases, with 5 bases between them. Germline-derived CDR1 and CDR2 are KGHSH and LQKENI. The CDR3 runs to 13 residues. This sample is part of a study of shared clonotypes between healthy human individuals. Study-wide points: Naive subsets generally exceeded memory subsets in estimated richness.

In the CD4+ fraction, cells were divided into CD45RA+ naive and CD45RA-negative memory subsets. An assay was performed, and its level was deep. Sorted-subset replicate PCR reactions were performed with approximately 200 ng DNA, corresponding to tens of thousands of T cell genomes. Clones were sequenced by immunoSEQ multiplex PCR, and TCRdb holds only the in-frame ones, with some missing. The table includes 800,000 to 1,200,000 clones, about 80% detected once. The clonotype comes from a young man in good health. Some clones in this sample may be carry-over from other donors' samples. J is TRBJ2-2 and V is TRBV18; no firm D call. Sequenced sample: memory CD4+ T cells from PBMCs. Subset reported: CD45RA-negative fraction. The chain's CDR3 is CASSPQHTGELFF. The CDR3 nucleotides read TGTGCCAGCTCACCCCAGCACACCGGGGAGCTGTTTTTT. Filled out from reference TRBV18 and TRBJ2-2, the complete variable domain reads NAGVMQNPRHLVRRRGQEARLRCSPMKGHSHVYWYRQLPEEGLKFMVYLQKENIIDESGMPKERFSAEFPKEGPSILRIQQVVRGDSAAYFCASSPQHTGELFFGEGSRLTVL.